This T cell receptor beta chain was recovered during a study of cytomegalovirus exposure and HLA in healthy donors. Notes on the study in general: It was shown in a later analysis that HLA-associated TCR beta chains were more clonally expanded than other, equally common chains. Later analysis associated a missense DCLRE1C variant with TCR beta V- and J-gene trimming.

The primer mix had 60 Vbeta and 13 Jbeta primers. Profiling relied on immunoSEQ multiplex PCR, and the TCRdb table lists in-frame clones only, not all of them. The sample has around 150,000 clones; more than 75% are singletons. Turning to this clone: The antigen is unknown.

V lost 5 bases and J lost 4, with 19 bases in between. Per germline, CDR1 SGHVS and CDR2 FNYEAQ. The CDR3 consists of 16 residues. Donors showed nominal health when sampled, although they likely had unrecorded immune exposures. The sequencing input was PBMCs. The chain carries TRBV7-6 and TRBJ2-3; D perhaps matches TRBD2 (7 bases). This TCR came from a man in his late teens or twenties in good health and CMV-seropositive. The CDR3 spells CASSRGGGAGADTQYF. In DNA form, the CDR3 reads TGTGCCAGCAGCAGGGGCGGGGGCGCAGGGGCAGATACGCAGTATTTT.